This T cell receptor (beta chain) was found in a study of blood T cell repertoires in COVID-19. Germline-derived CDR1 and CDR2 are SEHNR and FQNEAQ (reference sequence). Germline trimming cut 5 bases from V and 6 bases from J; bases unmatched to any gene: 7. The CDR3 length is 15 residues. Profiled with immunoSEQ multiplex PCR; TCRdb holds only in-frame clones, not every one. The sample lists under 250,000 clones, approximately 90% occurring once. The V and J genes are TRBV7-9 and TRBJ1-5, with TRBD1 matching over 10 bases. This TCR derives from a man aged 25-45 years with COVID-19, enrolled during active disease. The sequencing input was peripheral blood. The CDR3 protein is CASSEGTGELQPQHF. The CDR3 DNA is TGTGCCAGCAGCGAAGGGACAGGGGAACTTCAGCCCCAGCATTTT.